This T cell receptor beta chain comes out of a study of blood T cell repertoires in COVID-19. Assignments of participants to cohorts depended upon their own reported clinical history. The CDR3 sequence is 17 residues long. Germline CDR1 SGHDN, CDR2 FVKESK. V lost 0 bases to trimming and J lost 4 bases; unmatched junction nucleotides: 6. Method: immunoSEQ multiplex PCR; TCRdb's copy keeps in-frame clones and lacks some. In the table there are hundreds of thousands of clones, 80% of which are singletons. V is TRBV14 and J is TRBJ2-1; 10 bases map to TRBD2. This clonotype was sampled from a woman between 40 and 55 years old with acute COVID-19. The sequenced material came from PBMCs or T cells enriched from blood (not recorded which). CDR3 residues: CASSQDLWTSGYNEQFF. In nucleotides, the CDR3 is TGTGCCAGCAGCCAAGATTTATGGACTAGCGGTTACAATGAGCAGTTCTTC.